This TCR beta chain was recorded in a study of blood T cell repertoires in COVID-19. Here immunoSEQ multiplex PCR was the method, and the copy in TCRdb shows in-frame clones only, minus some. Of 70,000 to 95,000 clones listed, about 86% are singletons. Germline V CDR1 and CDR2: LNHNV, YYDKDF (reference sequence). After removal of 4 bases from V and 0 bases from J, the junction contained 6 bases not matched to a gene. The CDR3 length is 17 residues. The chain uses TRBV15 and TRBJ2-4; 10 positions agree with TRBD2. This TCR was sampled from a woman of 80 years or more with acute or convalescent COVID-19. Sequencing used peripheral blood. The CDR3 nucleotides read TGTGCCACCAGCAAAACTAGCGGGACGGGAGCCAAAAACATTCAGTACTTC. Protein: CATSKTSGTGAKNIQYF. Together with reference TRBV15 and TRBJ2-4, the CDR3 gives the full variable domain: DAMVIQNPRYQVTQFGKPVTLSCSQTLNHNVMYWYQQKSSQAPKLLFHYYDKDFNNEADTPDNFQSRRPNTSFCFLDIRSPGLGDTAMYLCATSKTSGTGAKNIQYFGAGTRLSVL.